What follows are 14 T cell receptor beta chains derived from one specimen sequenced in a study of beta chain features in type 1 diabetes. Regarding the study as a whole: When Type 1 diabetes patients were examined, their TCRB CDR3s proved moderately but significantly shorter in all four CD4+ subsets.

Sequenced material consisted of expressed TCRB transcripts (all of the isolated RNA was reverse transcribed). This table comes from immunoSEQ multiplex PCR, and its TCRdb copy is limited to in-frame clones, with some not included. The sample comprises about 370,000 clones, around 10% of which are singletons, and about 0.6% rests with the top ten. Their cognate antigens are unknown. Sequencing was performed on central memory CD4+ T cells from blood. All receptors come from a man aged 30-40 years with type 1 diabetes.

In its sample, this clone was seen a few times. This rearrangement joins TRBV4-2 to TRBJ1-5, with 9 bases that match TRBD1. The CDR3 is 15 amino acids. In germline, CDR1 is LGHNA, CDR2 YNFKEQ. V shed 4 bases, J shed 6 bases, and the junction held 7 bases outside the gene matches. The CDR3 DNA follows: TGTGCCAGCAGCCCGGGACAGGGTACTGCTCAGCCCCAGCATTTT. Translated, it gives CASSPGQGTAQPQHF.

The rearrangement links TRBV9 to TRBJ2-7; D gene ambiguous. The CDR3 loop spans 14 amino acids. Trimming stripped 4 bases from V and 0 bases from J, with 11 bases between. Germline V lookup: CDR1 SGDLS, CDR2 YYNGEE. In nucleotides, the CDR3 is TGTGCCAGCAGCCCCCTTACAAGCTCCTACGAGCAGTACTTC. Its translation: CASSPLTSSYEQYF.

The V gene is TRBV28, the J gene TRBJ2-1; D is perhaps TRBD1 or TRBD2 (5 bases each). CDR3 length: 13 residues. Germline-derived CDR1 and CDR2 are MDHEN and SYDVKM. V shed 4 bases and J shed 4 bases, with 8 bases lying between them. The CDR3 region has the DNA TGTGCCAGCAGTTGGGACGGATACAATGAGCAGTTCTTC. Residues: CASSWDGYNEQFF. Full variable domain (rest looked up from reference TRBV28 and TRBJ2-1): DVKVTQSSRYLVKRTGEKVFLECVQDMDHENMFWYRQDPGLGLRLIYFSYDVKMKEKGDIPEGYSVSREKKERFSLILESASTNQTSMYLCASSWDGYNEQFFGPGTRLTVL.

This clone was seen a few times. The CDR3 nucleotides are TGTGCCAGTAGTACCATAGCGGGAGGTGGGACAGATACGCAGTATTTT. It is translated as CASSTIAGGGTDTQYF. The chain joins TRBV19 to TRBJ2-3, with 10 bases aligning to TRBD2. V was clipped by 4 bases and J by 3 bases; unmatched bases: 7. The CDR3 totals 16 residues. Germline V gene sequence: CDR1 LNHDA, CDR2 SQIVND (reference sequence). Variable domain in full (rest from reference TRBV19 and TRBJ2-3): DGGITQSPKYLFRKEGQNVTLSCEQNLNHDAMYWYRQDPGQGLRLIYYSQIVNDFQKGDIAEGYSVSREKKESFPLTVTSAQKNPTAFYLCASSTIAGGGTDTQYFGPGTRLTVL.

The chain couples TRBV14 to TRBJ2-7, with 8 bases matching TRBD1. Germline V gene sequence: CDR1 SGHDN, CDR2 FVKESK. CDR3 length: 15 residues. V was pared by 3 bases and J by 0 bases, with 4 bases of the junction left unmatched. The CDR3, as DNA: TGTGCCAGCAGCCAGTGGACAGGGAGCTCCTACGAGCAGTACTTC. It is translated as CASSQWTGSSYEQYF. The whole variable domain, remainder taken from reference TRBV14 and TRBJ2-7, is EAGVTQFPSHSVIEKGQTVTLRCDPISGHDNLYWYRRVMGKEIKFLLHFVKESKQDESGMPNNRFLAERTGGTYSTLKVQPAELEDSGVYFCASSQWTGSSYEQYFGPGTRLTVT.

The chain links TRBV5-1 to TRBJ2-2; D perhaps matches TRBD1 (5 bases). The CDR3 totals 15 residues. Germline V gene sequence: CDR1 SGHRS, CDR2 YFSETQ. V lost 0 bases and J lost 1, with 7 bases in between. CDR3 amino acids: CASSLGQLNTGELFF. CDR3 coding DNA: TGCGCCAGCAGCTTGGGACAGCTGAACACCGGGGAGCTGTTTTTT.

The sample holds a few counts of this clone. This chain joins TRBV5-4 and TRBJ2-3, with D possibly being TRBD2 (5 bases). This CDR3 has 14 amino acids. Per germline, CDR1 SGHNT and CDR2 YYREEE (reference sequence). The V end lost 4 bases, the J end lost 5 bases, and 14 bases lay between the germline ends. DNA for the CDR3: TGTGCCAGCAGCGTCGGGGTAGCTGAAGATACGCAGTATTTT. This gives the protein CASSVGVAEDTQYF.

CDR3 in amino acids: CASSYASGRNEQFF. The CDR3 DNA reads as TGTGCCAGCAGTTACGCTAGCGGGAGAAATGAGCAGTTCTTC. This chain uses TRBV6-5 with TRBJ2-1; 10 bases are shared with TRBD2. The V and J ends lost 2 bases and 7 bases, in that order; junction bases with no gene match: 2. CDR1 and CDR2 from the germline V gene are MNHEY and SVGAGI. The CDR3 extends over 14 amino acids.

The chain employs TRBV4-2 and TRBJ2-2; 10 nucleotides line up with TRBD2. Germline CDR1 is LGHNA and CDR2 is YNFKEQ. The CDR3 extends over 17 amino acids. With V trimmed by 1 base and J by 4 bases, 6 bases remained unmatched. This CDR3 is CASSQAASGSGTGELFF. The CDR3 DNA sequence: TGTGCCAGCAGCCAAGCGGCTAGCGGGAGCGGCACCGGGGAGCTGTTTTTT.

The V call is TRBV5-1, the J call TRBJ2-1; 10 nucleotides align to TRBD2. V gave up 5 bases and J gave up 6 bases; unmatched junction bases: 5. Germline V gene data show CDR1 as SGHRS and CDR2 as YFSETQ. The CDR3 runs 14 residues. The CDR3 DNA sequence: TGCGCCAGCAGGGCCGGGACTAGCGTCAATGAGCAGTTCTTC. Translating it yields CASRAGTSVNEQFF.

The chain links TRBV5-4 to TRBJ2-3; D uncertain. CDR3 length equals 14 residues. V was cut by 2 bases and J by 2 bases, with 9 bases left in between. The V gene's germline CDR1 is SGHNT and CDR2 YYREEE (reference sequence). The CDR3 reads CASSFGGLTDTQYF. The CDR3 region has the DNA TGTGCCAGCAGCTTTGGCGGCCTCACAGATACGCAGTATTTT.

V usage is TRBV6-5 and J usage is TRBJ2-1; D tentatively fits TRBD1 or TRBD2 (5 bases each). The germline gives CDR1 MNHEY, CDR2 SVGAGI. Trimming removed 2 bases from V and 11 bases from J, with 10 bases in between. The CDR3 contains 12 residues. CDR3 protein: CASSYSRGQQFF. CDR3 in DNA: TGTGCCAGCAGTTACAGTCGGGGCCAGCAGTTCTTC.

This rearrangement joins TRBV5-1 to TRBJ1-2; no clear D. CDR1 is SGHRS and CDR2 is YFSETQ in the germline V gene. CDR3 length: 13 residues. V was pared by 0 bases and J by 8 bases, with 11 bases between. The CDR3 nucleotides read TGCGCCAGCAGCTTGGGAACCGATGGGGGCTACACCTTC. Its protein is CASSLGTDGGYTF.

This clone occurred a few times. This sequence joins TRBV30 and TRBJ2-1; 8 bases are shared with TRBD2. Losses at the gene ends were 4 bases for V and 7 bases for J; bases not matched to a gene: 6. The CDR3 length is 13 residues. CDR1 is GTSNPN, CDR2 SVGIG, per germline (reference sequence). For the CDR3, the DNA is TGTGCCTGGACCCCGGGACTAGGGAATGAGCAGTTCTTC. Translating it yields CAWTPGLGNEQFF.